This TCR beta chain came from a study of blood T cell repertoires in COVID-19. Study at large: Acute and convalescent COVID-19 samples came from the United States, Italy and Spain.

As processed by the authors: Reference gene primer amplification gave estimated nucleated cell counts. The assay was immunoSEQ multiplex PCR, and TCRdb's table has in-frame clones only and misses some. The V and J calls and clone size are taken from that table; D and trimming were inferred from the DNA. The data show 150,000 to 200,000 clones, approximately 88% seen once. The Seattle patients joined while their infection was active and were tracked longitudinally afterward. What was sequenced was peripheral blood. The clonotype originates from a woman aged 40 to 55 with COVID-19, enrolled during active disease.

The CDR3 protein is CASSFRLAGGRNEQFF. The CDR3 DNA follows: TGTGCCAGCAGCTTTCGACTAGCGGGAGGGCGGAATGAGCAGTTCTTC. This chain uses TRBV5-8 with TRBJ2-1; TRBD2 agrees at 14 bases. The CDR3 totals 16 residues. V was pared by 2 bases and J by 7 bases, with 5 bases of the junction left unmatched. Germline V gene sequence: CDR1 SGHTS, CDR2 YDEGEE.